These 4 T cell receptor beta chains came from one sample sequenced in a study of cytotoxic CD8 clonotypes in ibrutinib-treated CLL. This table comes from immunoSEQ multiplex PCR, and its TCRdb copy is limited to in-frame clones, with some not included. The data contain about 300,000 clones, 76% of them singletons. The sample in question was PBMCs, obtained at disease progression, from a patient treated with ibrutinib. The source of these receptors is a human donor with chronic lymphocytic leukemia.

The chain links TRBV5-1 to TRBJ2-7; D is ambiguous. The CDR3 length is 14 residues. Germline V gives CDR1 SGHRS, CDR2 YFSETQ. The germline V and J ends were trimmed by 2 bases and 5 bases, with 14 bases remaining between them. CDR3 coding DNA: TGCGCCAGCAGCTTAAGTACACCAAGTGACGAGCAGTACTTC. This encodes CASSLSTPSDEQYF.

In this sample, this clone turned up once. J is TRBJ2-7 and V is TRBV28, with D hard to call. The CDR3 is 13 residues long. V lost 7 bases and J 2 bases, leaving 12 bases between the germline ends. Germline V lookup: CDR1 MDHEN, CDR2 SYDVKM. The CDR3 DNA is TGTGCCAGCACACCTCCCCTCACCTACGAGCAGTACTTC. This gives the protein CASTPPLTYEQYF.

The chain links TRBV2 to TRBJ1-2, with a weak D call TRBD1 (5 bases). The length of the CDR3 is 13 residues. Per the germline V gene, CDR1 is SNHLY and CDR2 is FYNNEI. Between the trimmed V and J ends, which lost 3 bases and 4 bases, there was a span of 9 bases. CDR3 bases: TGTGCCAGCAGTGACGACAGTATCTATGGCTACACCTTC. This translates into CASSDDSIYGYTF.

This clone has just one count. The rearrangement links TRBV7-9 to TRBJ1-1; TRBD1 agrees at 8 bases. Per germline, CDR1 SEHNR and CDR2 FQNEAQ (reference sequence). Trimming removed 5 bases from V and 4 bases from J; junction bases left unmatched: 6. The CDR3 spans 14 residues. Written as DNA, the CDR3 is TGTGCCAGCAGCCCAAGACAGGGGACCACTGAAGCTTTCTTT. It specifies CASSPRQGTTEAFF.